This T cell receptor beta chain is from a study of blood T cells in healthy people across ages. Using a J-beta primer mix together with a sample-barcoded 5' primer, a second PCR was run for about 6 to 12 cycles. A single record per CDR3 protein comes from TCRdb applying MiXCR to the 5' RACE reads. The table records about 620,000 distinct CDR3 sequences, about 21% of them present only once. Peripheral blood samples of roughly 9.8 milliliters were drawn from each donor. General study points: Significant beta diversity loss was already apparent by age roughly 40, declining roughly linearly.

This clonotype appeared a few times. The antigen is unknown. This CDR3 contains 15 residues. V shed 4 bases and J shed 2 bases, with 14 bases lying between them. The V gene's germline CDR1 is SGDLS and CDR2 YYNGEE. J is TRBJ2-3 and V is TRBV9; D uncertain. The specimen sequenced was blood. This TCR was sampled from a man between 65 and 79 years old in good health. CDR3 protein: CASSPRLRYTDTQYF. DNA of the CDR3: TGTGCCAGCAGCCCAAGACTTCGCTACACAGATACGCAGTATTTT.